This T cell receptor beta chain derives from a study of shared clonotypes between healthy human individuals (dated by TCRdb to between 2020 and 2021). Describing the broader study: The cohort included three men and two women between 18 and 49 years of age. To estimate repertoire size and how much clonotype sharing occurs between individuals, the study deeply sequenced the blood TCR repertoires of five healthy adults. Each donor's leukapheresis produced roughly between roughly 0.94 and 9.5 billion PBMCs. To increase sequencing depth and limit assay-specific biases, different laboratories used diverse techniques to prepare libraries and sequence TCR repertoires. For each donor, three plates each were used for CD4 naive and CD4 memory, two plates were used for CD8 naive, and one plate was used for CD8 memory. The full study reports these points: Sampling was restricted to blood, and TCR repertoires in tissues likely differ from the TCR repertoires found in blood. Even with the large sequencing depth, rarefaction of the sorted-subset datasets indicated that sequencing was incomplete. Naive subsets generally had larger estimated clonotype richness than memory subsets. Higher generation probabilities were observed for clonotypes shared by all four sorted-subset donors than for non-shared clonotypes. Based on pairwise subsampling, the degree of clonotype sharing among donors was expected to be affected by sequencing depth. About 5% of naive CD4, around 3.5% of naive CD8, about 2.1% of memory CD4, and more than 0.35% of memory CD8 clonotypes were shared across several donors. Because the study included a small number of donors, the genetic and exposure-history diversity represented was limited.

CD8 naive samples consisted of CD45RO-negative cells that were positively selected for CCR7, yielding a CD45RA+CCR7+ population without TemRA cells. Healthy HIV-negative adults with no recently reported acute infections or vaccinations were included as donors. All donors were Caucasian adults living in Nashville, Tennessee, USA. Blood was obtained by leukapheresis, after which PBMCs were separated by Ficoll-Histopaque density gradient centrifugation and cryopreserved in liquid nitrogen vapor phase. Purity and quantity of every magnetically sorted T cell population were checked by analytical flow cytometry. From each sorted fraction, genomic DNA was isolated and quantified by UV absorbance on a Nanodrop 2000c. Comments on this clone: It lacks a known antigen. Within one base of it there is no much larger clone, and no base qualities were kept.

In the germline V gene, CDR1 corresponds to MGHRA and CDR2 to YSYEKL. The CDR3, from cysteine to phenylalanine, totals 15 residues. Here the CDR3 DNA is all that survives: 45 bases in frame from base 1. Relative to germline, V is 2 bases shorter and J is 9 bases shorter, with 17 bases between their ends. Using the deep immunoSEQ assay, TCR CDR3 regions were amplified from genomic DNA by multiplex PCR. Extracted genomic DNA from each cell subset was spread evenly across all wells of several immunoSEQ 96-well plates, with each plate serving as a replicate. Each replicate PCR for sorted subsets received around 200 ng genomic DNA, equal to about 30,000 T cell genomes. Purified libraries were measured with a Qubit 3.0 fluorometer, size-checked on a Bioanalyzer 2100, and measured again with the KAPA Library Quantification kit. Every immunoSEQ 96-well plate was sequenced on a dedicated single-read 150-cycle Illumina NextSeq 550 flow cell. The original pipeline was this. Because the immunoSEQ output held only junctional sequences and lacked quality scores, the filtering could not match the filtering applied to full-length reads. To assign V/J genes and CDR3, sequences were annotated using PyIR, a Python wrapper for IgBLAST v1.9, with IMGT germline references. Reads were filtered out if the reads had weak V/J assignments (E-value above 1e-6), no CDR3, stop codons, out-of-frame junctions, or ambiguous translated residues. V3J clonotypes were defined as sequences sharing the same inferred V gene, J gene, and CDR3 amino acid sequence. To compute the percentage overlap between repertoires, the number of shared unique clonotypes was divided by the size of the smaller repertoire. RTK rarefaction, the Chao1 estimator, and Recon v2.1 estimates of unobserved clonotypes were used to assess repertoire richness. For all TCRbeta clonotypes obtained by the gDNA method from a handful of donors, generation probabilities were computed with OLGA. Held by TCRdb, this immuneACCESS table contains in-frame sequences only and omits some clones. Under half of the omission traces to an unresolved V gene where checked; the cause of the rest is unknown. V and J calls and clone size are given by that table; D and trimming were obtained from the DNA. In all, the sample holds just over 2,000,000 clones, and roughly 94% of those were seen once. The ten largest clones capture roughly 1% of the sample.

Input material: naive CD8+ T cells sorted from blood. This specimen's cell subset or site label, per the study, means: CD45RA+CCR7+. The sequence is built from TRBV4-1 and TRBJ2-1; the D assignment is uncertain and may be TRBD1 or TRBD2, with 5 bases supporting each. This receptor was obtained from a man aged 18 to 30 in good health. This receptor has the CDR3 CASSQLGTGIGEQFF. In nucleotide form, the sequence is TGCGCCAGCAGCCAACTTGGGACGGGGATTGGTGAGCAGTTCTTC.